The 21 T cell receptor beta chains presented below share a single source sample, sequenced in a study of CD8 T cell repertoires and HIV-1 epitope variants. TCRdb's table, derived via immunoSEQ multiplex PCR, lists solely in-frame clones and lacks some. This table holds 5,200 or so clones, 65% found once. No antigen has been identified for these receptors. Sequencing was carried out using cultured CD8+ T cells derived from PBMCs. Source of these receptors: a male donor with HIV.

This rearrangement joins TRBV7-9 to TRBJ1-2; 9 nucleotides align to TRBD1. This CDR3 is 19 amino acids long. The germline V gene has CDR1 SEHNR and CDR2 FQNEAQ (reference sequence). The V and J ends lost 5 bases and 4 bases, in that order; junction bases with no gene match: 20. CDR3 nucleotides: TGTGCCAGCAGCCTGTTGTCTTCGGGACAGGGTTTAGGTTCCTATGGCTACACCTTC. Its protein product is CASSLLSSGQGLGSYGYTF.

This clone was detected only a few times. This chain links TRBV7-3 with TRBJ1-1; TRBD1 agrees at 10 bases. The CDR3 loop spans 14 amino acids. From germline, CDR1 is SGHTA and CDR2 FQGTGA. V lost 5 bases, J lost 6 bases, and 6 bases stayed unmatched. The CDR3 protein is CASSPTGGVPEAFF. The CDR3 bases are TGTGCCAGCAGCCCGACAGGGGGCGTCCCTGAAGCTTTCTTT.

The chain couples TRBV5-4 to TRBJ2-1, with TRBD1 matching over 10 bases. The germline V gene has CDR1 SGHNT and CDR2 YYREEE (reference sequence). The CDR3 is made up of 15 amino acids. The V segment lost 1 base and the J segment 7 bases; nucleotides outside the gene matches: 5. CDR3 region: CASSLTGQGLNEQFF. CDR3 nucleotide sequence: TGTGCCAGCAGCTTGACGGGACAGGGGTTGAATGAGCAGTTCTTC.

This clone was counted only a few times. This chain uses TRBV6-5 with TRBJ2-1, with D perhaps being TRBD1 or TRBD2 (5 bases each). The CDR3 consists of 12 residues. Germline values: CDR1 MNHEY, CDR2 SVGAGI. Between the trimmed V and J ends, which lost 5 bases and 10 bases, there was a span of 12 bases. The CDR3 protein is CASSPGGGEQFF. CDR3 DNA: TGTGCCAGCAGTCCTGGGGGTGGCGAGCAGTTCTTC.

This clone was seen more than once but under ten times. The chain carries TRBV27 and TRBJ1-2; tentative D call: TRBD1 (6 bases). The germline V gene has CDR1 MNHEY and CDR2 SMNVEV (reference sequence). The V end was cut by 5 bases, the J end by 4 bases, with 14 bases between. The CDR3 sequence is 14 residues long. The CDR3 sequence: CASSGAGQSYGYTF. Written as DNA, the CDR3 is TGTGCCAGCAGTGGGGCAGGACAGAGCTATGGCTACACCTTC.

The rearrangement uses TRBV7-9 and TRBJ2-7, with D perhaps matching TRBD2 (5 bases). The V gene lost 2 bases and the J gene lost 1 base, with 6 bases spanning the gap. The CDR3 is 13 amino acids. Germline V gives CDR1 SEHNR, CDR2 FQNEAQ (reference sequence). CDR3 region: CASSLPGSYEQYF. The CDR3 DNA reads as TGTGCCAGCAGCTTACCGGGGTCCTACGAGCAGTACTTC.

The chain recombines TRBV28 with TRBJ2-7; no reliable D call. CDR1 and CDR2 from the germline V gene are MDHEN and SYDVKM. Trimming shortened V by 6 bases and J by 7 bases, and 16 bases separated the two germline ends. The CDR3 contains 13 residues. In DNA, the CDR3 is TGTGCCAGCAGCCCCGCCGGGCCGGAGGAGCAGTACTTC. Translating it yields CASSPAGPEEQYF.

The V gene is TRBV28, the J gene TRBJ1-5; D not resolved. CDR3 size: 17 residues. V was cut by 7 bases and J by 0 bases, with 19 bases left in between. CDR1 and CDR2 (germline): MDHEN, SYDVKM. CDR3 region: CASNSDAWPYSNQPQHF. The CDR3 nucleotides are TGTGCCAGCAATTCGGACGCCTGGCCCTATAGCAATCAGCCCCAGCATTTT. Drawing the rest from reference TRBV28 and TRBJ1-5, the complete variable domain is DVKVTQSSRYLVKRTGEKVFLECVQDMDHENMFWYRQDPGLGLRLIYFSYDVKMKEKGDIPEGYSVSREKKERFSLILESASTNQTSMYLCASNSDAWPYSNQPQHFGDGTRLSIL.

The V gene is TRBV28, the J gene TRBJ2-7; TRBD1 is a possible D gene (5 bases). The CDR3 is 13 amino acids. CDR1 and CDR2 (germline): MDHEN, SYDVKM. Trimming removed 6 bases at V and 0 bases at J, with 9 bases between. The CDR3, as DNA: TGTGCCAGCAGCATCGACAGCTCCTACGAGCAGTACTTC. This codes for CASSIDSSYEQYF.

The J gene is TRBJ1-1, the V gene TRBV4-3, with no clear D. The CDR3 has 15 residues. Germline-derived CDR1 and CDR2 are LGHNA and YSLEER. Deletions cut 4 bases from V and 4 bases from J, with 16 bases between. CDR3 sequence: CASSRSAESLTEAFF. DNA for the CDR3: TGCGCCAGCAGCCGCTCGGCGGAGTCTCTCACTGAAGCTTTCTTT.

This clone is medium-sized (0.01 to 0.1%) in the sample. CDR3 residues: CASSSPDRAQETQYF. As DNA, the CDR3 is TGTGCCAGCAGTTCCCCGGACAGGGCCCAAGAGACCCAGTACTTC. V gene TRBV28 combines with J gene TRBJ2-5, with 8 bases fitting TRBD1. CDR1 and CDR2 (germline): MDHEN, SYDVKM. Trimming took 4 bases from V and 1 from J; bases not matched to a gene: 5. The CDR3 has 15 amino acids.

J is TRBJ2-2 and V is TRBV9; D is uncertain. The CDR3 length is 16 residues. In germline, CDR1 is SGDLS, CDR2 YYNGEE. Between the trimmed V and J ends, which lost 0 bases and 0 bases, there was a span of 9 bases. The CDR3 is CASSVVGSPNTGELFF. CDR3 bases: TGTGCCAGCAGCGTAGTCGGAAGTCCGAACACCGGGGAGCTGTTTTTT.

The chain is built from TRBV7-8 and TRBJ2-7; 9 positions match TRBD1. Trimming at V came to 5 bases and at J to 4 bases, leaving 6 bases not matched to a gene. This CDR3 contains 14 residues. CDR1 SGHVS and CDR2 FQNEAQ come from the germline V gene. The CDR3 sequence is CASSLGQGGYEQYF. The CDR3 DNA reads TGTGCCAGCAGCCTGGGACAGGGAGGTTACGAGCAGTACTTC. The full variable domain, in which reference TRBV7-8 and TRBJ2-7 provide the parts outside the CDR3, is GAGVSQSPRYKVAKRGQDVALRCDPISGHVSLFWYQQALGQGPEFLTYFQNEAQLDKSGLPSDRFFAERPEGSVSTLKIQRTQQEDSAVYLCASSLGQGGYEQYFGPGTRLTVT.

This clone was counted a few times. The chain is built from TRBV27 and TRBJ1-5; D possibly corresponds to TRBD1 (5 bases). The CDR3 sequence is 14 residues long. CDR1 is MNHEY and CDR2 is SMNVEV in the germline V gene (reference sequence). The ends were cut back, 2 bases at V and 3 bases at J, with 8 bases in the middle. For the CDR3, the DNA is TGTGCCAGCAGTTTACGGGGCTCCAATCAGCCCCAGCATTTT. Residues: CASSLRGSNQPQHF.

The V gene is TRBV7-9, the J gene TRBJ2-5; D may be TRBD1 (6 bases). Germline V gene data show CDR1 as SEHNR and CDR2 as FQNEAQ (reference sequence). The V end was cut by 1 base, the J end by 7 bases, with 16 bases between. The length of the CDR3 is 15 residues. The CDR3 DNA follows: TGTGCCAGCAGCTTAGAAATCAGGGGAAGTGGGACCCAGTACTTC. Amino acids: CASSLEIRGSGTQYF.

The chain is built from TRBV7-2 and TRBJ2-1; D gene ambiguous. Germline CDR1 is SGHTA and CDR2 is FQGNSA. Trimming took off 5 bases at V and 3 bases at J, with 8 bases between the two ends. This CDR3 is 13 amino acids long. This chain's CDR3 is CASSDGNYNEQFF. DNA for the CDR3: TGTGCCAGCAGCGATGGAAACTACAATGAGCAGTTCTTC.

The V and J genes are TRBV27 and TRBJ2-1; a weak D match, TRBD1 (5 bases). Germline V CDR1 and CDR2: MNHEY, SMNVEV (reference sequence). The CDR3 runs 14 residues. V was trimmed by 3 bases and J by 8 bases, leaving 14 bases between them. CDR3 DNA sequence: TGTGCCAGCAGTTTTCTTCTGGGGCACGATGAGCAGTTCTTC. Protein sequence: CASSFLLGHDEQFF.

The rearrangement uses TRBV6-4 and TRBJ2-1; 11 bases line up with TRBD2. V lost 3 bases to trimming and J lost 6 bases; unmatched junction nucleotides: 7. In germline, CDR1 is MRHNA, CDR2 SNTAGT. The CDR3 loop spans 16 amino acids. This CDR3 is CASSEFQLAGVNEQFF. The CDR3 nucleotides read TGTGCCAGCAGTGAATTTCAACTAGCGGGGGTCAATGAGCAGTTCTTC.

The V call is TRBV28, the J call TRBJ2-5, with 7 bases lining up with TRBD1. Judging by the DNA end, TRBJ2-7 fits better; the J call may be wrong. This CDR3 region has 14 residues. Germline CDR1 and CDR2: MDHEN and SYDVKM. In DNA, the CDR3 is TGTGCCAGCAGTGAAGGGACAGAAGACTACGAGCAGTACTTC. Its translation: CASSEGTEDYEQYF.

A few counts support this clone. The chain couples TRBV28 to TRBJ2-7; tentatively, D is TRBD1 or TRBD2 (5 bases each). Germline values: CDR1 MDHEN, CDR2 SYDVKM. Trimming shortened V by 1 base and J by 5 bases, and 12 bases separated the two germline ends. The CDR3 covers 14 residues. The chain's CDR3 is CASSLYGGTHEQYF. Written as DNA, the CDR3 is TGTGCCAGCAGTTTATATGGGGGTACCCACGAGCAGTACTTC.

Points on this clone: In the same sample, other DNA sequences code for this CDR3. The chain is built from TRBV28 and TRBJ1-5, with unresolved D. V was cut by 2 bases and J by 11 bases, with 13 bases left in between. The CDR3 totals 13 residues. Looked up from germline, CDR1 is MDHEN and CDR2 is SYDVKM. CDR3 sequence reads: CASSLVDLRAQHF. The DNA of the CDR3 is TGTGCCAGCAGTTTAGTGGATCTTAGGGCCCAGCATTTT. Supplemented by reference TRBV28 and TRBJ1-5, the full variable domain reads DVKVTQSSRYLVKRTGEKVFLECVQDMDHENMFWYRQDPGLGLRLIYFSYDVKMKEKGDIPEGYSVSREKKERFSLILESASTNQTSMYLCASSLVDLRAQHFGDGTRLSIL.